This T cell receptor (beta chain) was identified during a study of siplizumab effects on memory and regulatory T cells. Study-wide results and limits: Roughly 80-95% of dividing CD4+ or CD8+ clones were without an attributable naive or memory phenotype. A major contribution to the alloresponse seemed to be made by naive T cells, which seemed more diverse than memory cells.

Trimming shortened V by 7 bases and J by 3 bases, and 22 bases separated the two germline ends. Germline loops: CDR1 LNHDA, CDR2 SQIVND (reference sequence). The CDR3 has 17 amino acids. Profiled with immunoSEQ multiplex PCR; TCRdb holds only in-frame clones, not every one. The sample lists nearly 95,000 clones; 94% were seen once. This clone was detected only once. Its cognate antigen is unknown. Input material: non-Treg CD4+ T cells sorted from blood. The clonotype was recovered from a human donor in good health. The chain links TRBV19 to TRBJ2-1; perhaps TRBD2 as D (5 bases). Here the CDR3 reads CASTSLPLARLYNEQFF. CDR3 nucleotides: TGTGCCAGTACCAGCCTCCCTTTAGCGAGACTCTACAATGAGCAGTTCTTC.